This T cell receptor beta chain derives from a study of CD8 T cell repertoires and HIV-1 epitope variants (dated by TCRdb to 2018 to 2021). Regarding the complete study: Twenty-five peptides representing autologous and known Gag and Nef epitope variants were each used to stimulate T cells in separate culture wells. For 10 days the cultures were kept in IMDM with gentamicin, and on days 3 and 7 half of the media was changed with IL-2, IL-7 and IL-15 added. T cells were enriched using the EasySep Human T Cell Enrichment Kit and were co-cultured with equal numbers of autologous T cell-negative cells serving as antigen-presenting cells. A total of over 65 T cell cultures were run, with each culture condition done in triplicate except for one peptide, which was done in duplicate. A 1M T cell aliquot was kept as an uncultured baseline condition, separate from the 83 T cell cultures. Tested epitopes included three Gag epitope families and Nef HW9 and YT9. A CMV, EBV and flu peptide pool, the Ebola AY9 epitope as negative control, and a no-peptide well were included as control conditions. The paper as a whole reports these results and caveats: Under ten antigen-specific TCR beta clonotypes were identified, and roughly six of them appeared cross-reactive for autologous or known escape epitope variants. The assay identified only TCR beta chains and indicated proliferation to antigen, not T cell function or cytokine profile. The Nef KF9 family was recognized by five clonotypes and the HW9 family by one, and no responses to the TAALDMSHF plasma variant were observed.

The CDR1 and CDR2 encoded by the germline V gene are SGHRS and YFSETQ. The CDR3 covers 18 residues, taking in both the cysteine and the phenylalanine. Only CDR3 DNA is held: 54 bases, read in frame from base 1. Sequencing of TCR beta CDR3 regions was done on the immunoSEQ platform at survey depth. The QIAamp DNA micro kit was used to extract genomic DNA from every cultured and uncultured CD8+ T cell population. For the original study's pipeline: Samples with fewer than 5,000 productive reads were excluded, which removed about 7% of the roughly 80 HIV peptide-stimulated cultures. Sequences were trimmed to CDR3 by a MANAFEST web app, and nonproductive sequences, CDR3s under 5 amino acids, and sequences not starting with C or ending with F/W were removed. For a clonotype to count as antigen-specific, the clonotype had to expand relative to the no-peptide control in at least 2 of 3 replicates at FDR 0.01, and only within one epitope family. A specific clonotype also had to show a frequency at least fivefold higher than in wells stimulated with peptides from other epitope families. This immuneACCESS table, as held by TCRdb, lists in-frame sequences with V and J called but not all clones. Of the missing ones, under half trace to an unresolved V gene in checked studies; the others have no known cause. V, J and clone size derive from that table, while D and trimming were established from the DNA sequence. This sample is represented by over 4,500 clones; 65% of them were singletons. Together, the top ten hold less than 50% of the sample.

A word on this clone: This receptor's antigen is unknown. One end of the junction varies from germline; a read error may be responsible.

The EasySep Human CD8+ T Cell Enrichment Kit was used on day 10 to isolate CD8+ T cells from every culture. This receptor was taken from a male donor with HIV. The material sequenced was cultured CD8+ T cells derived from PBMCs. The sequence links TRBV5-1 to TRBJ2-3, and TRBD2 matches 8 of the central bases. The DNA sequence follows: TGCGCCAGCAACTTGGACTCCCTACTAGCGGTTAGCACAGATACGCAGTATTTT. Protein translation: CASNLDSLLAVSTDTQYF. The reference TRBV5-1 and TRBJ2-3 proteins fill in what lies around the CDR3, so the full variable domain reads KAGVTQTPRYLIKTRGQQVTLSCSPISGHRSVSWYQQTPGQGLQFLFEYFSETQRNKGNFPGRFSGRQFSNSRSEMNVSTLELGDSALYLCASNLDSLLAVSTDTQYFGPGTRLTVL.